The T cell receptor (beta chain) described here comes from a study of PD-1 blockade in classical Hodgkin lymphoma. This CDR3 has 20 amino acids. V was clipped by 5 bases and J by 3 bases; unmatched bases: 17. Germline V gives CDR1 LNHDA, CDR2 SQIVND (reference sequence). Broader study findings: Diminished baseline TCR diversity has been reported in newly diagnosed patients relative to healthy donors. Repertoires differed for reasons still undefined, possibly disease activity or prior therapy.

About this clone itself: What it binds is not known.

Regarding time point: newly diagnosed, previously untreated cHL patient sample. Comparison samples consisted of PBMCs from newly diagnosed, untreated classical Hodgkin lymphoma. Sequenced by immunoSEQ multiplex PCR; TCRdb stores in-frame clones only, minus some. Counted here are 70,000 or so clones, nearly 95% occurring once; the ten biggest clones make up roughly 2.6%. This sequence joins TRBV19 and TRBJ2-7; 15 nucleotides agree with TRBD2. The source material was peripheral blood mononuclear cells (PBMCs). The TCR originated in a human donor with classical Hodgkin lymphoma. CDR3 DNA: TGTGCCAGTAGTTCAACCGGGACTAGCGGGGGGTCCTACGAGTACTACGAGCAGTACTTC. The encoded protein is CASSSTGTSGGSYEYYEQYF.